This TCR beta chain was documented in a study of CD8+CD57+ T cells in acquired aplastic anemia. The CDR3 consists of 15 residues. CDR1 and CDR2 (germline): LGHNA, YSLEER. V trimming: 7 bases; J trimming: 3 bases; junction bases outside the gene matches: 8. According to the study, genomic DNA was the template for TCR beta VDJ and CDR3 profiling. TCRdb itself ran the reads through MiXCR, one entry per CDR3 protein. The sample holds fewer than 250,000 distinct CDR3 sequences, around 59% seen once. This sequence was found in a human donor in good health, serving as a control. The source material was sorted CD4+, CD8+, or CD8+CD57+ T cells (not recorded which) from PBMCs. The rearrangement uses TRBV4-3 and TRBJ1-1; 10 bases are a match to TRBD1. CDR3 coding DNA: TGCGCCAGCACCTGGGGACAGGGGCGGGACACTGAAGCTTTCTTT. It yields the protein CASTWGQGRDTEAFF.